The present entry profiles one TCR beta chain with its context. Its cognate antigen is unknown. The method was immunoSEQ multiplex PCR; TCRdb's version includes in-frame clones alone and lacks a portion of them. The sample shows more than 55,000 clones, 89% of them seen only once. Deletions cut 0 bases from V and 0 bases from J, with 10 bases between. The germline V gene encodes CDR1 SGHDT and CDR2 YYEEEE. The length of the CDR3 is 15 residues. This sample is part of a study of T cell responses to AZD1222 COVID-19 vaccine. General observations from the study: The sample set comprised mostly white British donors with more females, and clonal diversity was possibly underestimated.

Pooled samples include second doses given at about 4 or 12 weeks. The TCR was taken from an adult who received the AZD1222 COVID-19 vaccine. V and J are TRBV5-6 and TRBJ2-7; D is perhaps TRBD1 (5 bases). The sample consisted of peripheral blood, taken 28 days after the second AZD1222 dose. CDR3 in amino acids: CASSLVGVPSYEQYF. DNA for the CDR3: TGTGCCAGCAGCTTGGTAGGGGTTCCCTCCTACGAGCAGTACTTC.